Following are 32 T cell receptor beta chains from one sample sequenced in a study of T cell responses to AZD1222 COVID-19 vaccine. The method was immunoSEQ multiplex PCR; TCRdb's version includes in-frame clones alone and lacks a portion of them. This table has 95,000 to 100,000 clones, 90% appearing once. The sample was peripheral blood, taken on day 0 of AZD1222 vaccination. The receptors were sampled from an adult in good health.

The V call is TRBV5-1, the J call TRBJ2-2; 9 positions match TRBD1. V gave up 4 bases and J gave up 5 bases; unmatched junction bases: 6. The V gene's germline CDR1 is SGHRS and CDR2 YFSETQ. The CDR3 spans 15 residues. The CDR3: CASSASGTGTGELFF. CDR3 sequence (DNA): TGCGCCAGCAGCGCTTCGGGGACAGGGACCGGGGAGCTGTTTTTT.

V usage is TRBV7-9 and J usage is TRBJ2-7, with TRBD1 as a possible D gene (5 bases). Germline CDR1 reads SEHNR; CDR2 reads FQNEAQ (reference sequence). The CDR3 runs to 14 residues. The V gene lost 5 bases and the J gene lost 3 bases, with 14 bases spanning the gap. The DNA for the CDR3 is TGTGCCAGCAGCCCCTATATAGGGGTCTACGAGCAGTACTTC. This sequence encodes CASSPYIGVYEQYF.

The chain couples TRBV19 to TRBJ1-3, with D possibly matching TRBD1 (5 bases). V was shortened by 7 bases and J by 0 bases, with 16 bases between the two germline ends. Germline V CDR1 and CDR2: LNHDA, SQIVND (reference sequence). This CDR3 region has 16 residues. Here the CDR3 reads CASTPRQRFSGNTIYF. The CDR3 bases are TGTGCCAGTACCCCCCGACAGAGATTCTCTGGAAACACCATATATTTT.

V and J are TRBV7-3 and TRBJ1-2, with TRBD1 matching 9 bases. The trim removed 4 bases at V and 6 bases at J, leaving 3 bases unmatched. Germline loops: CDR1 SGHTA, CDR2 FQGTGA. The CDR3 consists of 13 residues. CDR3 nucleotides: TGTGCCAGCAGCTATACAGGGGGCCATGGCTACACCTTC. This codes for CASSYTGGHGYTF.

CDR3 sequence reads: CASSLERGAKNIQYF. CDR3 DNA sequence: TGTGCCAGCAGCTTGGAGCGGGGGGCCAAAAACATTCAGTACTTC. The chain combines TRBV5-6 with TRBJ2-4, with 8 nucleotides matching TRBD2. Germline CDR1 is SGHDT and CDR2 is YYEEEE. This CDR3 is built from 15 residues. With 0 bases clipped from V and 1 base from J, the junction kept 0 bases outside the gene matches.

The chain uses TRBV6-5 and TRBJ1-1; 7 bases align to TRBD1. With V trimmed by 5 bases and J by 0 bases, 3 bases remained unmatched. The germline V gene encodes CDR1 MNHEY and CDR2 SVGAGI. The CDR3 contains 14 residues. CDR3 sequence: CASSLDRVNTEAFF. DNA of the CDR3: TGTGCCAGCAGTCTTGACAGGGTGAACACTGAAGCTTTCTTT.

J is TRBJ1-6 and V is TRBV11-2; possibly TRBD1 for D (5 bases). V was cut by 1 base and J by 7 bases, with 14 bases left in between. This CDR3 spans 16 amino acids. Germline CDR1 SGHAT, CDR2 FQNNGV. The CDR3 loop reads CASSLAVGRVNSPLHF. CDR3 DNA: TGTGCCAGCAGCTTAGCGGTGGGCAGGGTCAATTCACCCCTCCACTTT.

The chain uses TRBV5-4 and TRBJ2-2; weak D call: TRBD1 (6 bases). CDR3 length: 14 residues. Germline-derived CDR1 and CDR2 are SGHNT and YYREEE (reference sequence). V was clipped by 0 bases and J by 7 bases, with 10 bases between them. The CDR3 region is CASSLGGPIGELFF. CDR3 nucleotide sequence: TGTGCCAGCAGCTTGGGGGGGCCAATCGGGGAGCTGTTTTTT.

This sequence joins TRBV6-1 and TRBJ1-2, with 8 positions matching TRBD1. The trim removed 2 bases at V and 8 bases at J, leaving 7 bases unmatched. Germline CDR1 is MNHNS and CDR2 is SASEGT. The CDR3 runs 14 residues. The CDR3 nucleotides are TGTGCCAGCAGTGAATGGACAGGGAACAGGGGCTACACCTTC. This encodes CASSEWTGNRGYTF.

The chain joins TRBV7-8 to TRBJ1-1; no clear D gene. Trimming removed 1 base from V and 4 bases from J, with 16 bases in between. Germline loops: CDR1 SGHVS, CDR2 FQNEAQ. The CDR3 runs to 16 residues. This CDR3 reads CASSLVMELEGTEAFF. DNA for the CDR3: TGTGCCAGCAGCTTAGTAATGGAATTAGAGGGCACTGAAGCTTTCTTT.

V gene TRBV10-3 combines with J gene TRBJ2-7; perhaps TRBD1 as D (6 bases). V gave up 3 bases and J gave up 5 bases, with 11 bases separating them. Looked up from germline, CDR1 is ENHRY and CDR2 is SYGVKD. The CDR3 contains 13 residues. Written as DNA, the CDR3 is TGTGCCATCAGTGAAACAGGGATCAACGAGCAGTACTTC. Its translation is CAISETGINEQYF.

This chain uses TRBV7-8 with TRBJ2-2, with 8 bases lining up with TRBD1. The J segment lost 3 bases and the V segment lost 5 bases, leaving 8 bases of the junction unmatched. Germline-derived CDR1 and CDR2 are SGHVS and FQNEAQ. There are 16 residues in the CDR3. In DNA form, the CDR3 reads TGTGCCAGCAGCACCAACAGGGGGGCGGACACCGGGGAGCTGTTTTTT. Its translation: CASSTNRGADTGELFF.

V gene TRBV2 combines with J gene TRBJ1-1; D is perhaps TRBD1 (5 bases). Germline V gene data show CDR1 as SNHLY and CDR2 as FYNNEI. This CDR3 spans 16 amino acids. Trimming shortened V by 2 bases and J by 3 bases, and 16 bases separated the two germline ends. Written as DNA, the CDR3 is TGTGCCAGCAGTGAATTGGGGATGGGGGTGGACACTGAAGCTTTCTTT. Translation: CASSELGMGVDTEAFF.

The gene calls are TRBV7-2 and TRBJ1-2; the match to TRBD1 covers 7 bases. Germline V gene lookup returns CDR1 SGHTA and CDR2 FQGNSA. The CDR3 spans 14 residues. V shed 3 bases, J shed 8 bases, and the junction held 9 bases outside the gene matches. Here the CDR3 DNA reads TGTGCCAGCAGCTTTGACAGGGACGTTGGCGGCTACACCTTC. The encoded protein is CASSFDRDVGGYTF.

V gene TRBV24-1 combines with J gene TRBJ2-1, with a tentative D call TRBD1 (5 bases). With 6 bases removed from V and 4 bases from J, the gap between germline ends came to 9 bases. The CDR3 consists of 13 residues. Germline assignment: CDR1 KGHDR and CDR2 SFDVKD. In DNA form, the CDR3 reads TGTGCCACCAGTTCCGACAGATACAATGAGCAGTTCTTC. It codes for CATSSDRYNEQFF.

This clone was recorded a few times. V is TRBV19 and J is TRBJ2-1; D remains ambiguous. Trimming stripped 2 bases from V and 5 bases from J, with 7 bases between. This CDR3 region has 13 residues. Per the germline V gene, CDR1 is LNHDA and CDR2 is SQIVND (reference sequence). In nucleotides, the CDR3 is TGTGCCAGTAGTATATCCAGCGACAATGAGCAGTTCTTC. Protein sequence: CASSISSDNEQFF.

This chain connects TRBV3-1 (or the pseudogene TRBV3-2) to TRBJ2-7; maybe TRBD2 (6 bases). V was clipped by 4 bases and J by 0 bases, with 7 bases between them. CDR1 is LGHDT, CDR2 YNNKEL, per germline (reference sequence). The CDR3 extends over 13 amino acids. The CDR3 nucleotides read TGTGCCAGCAGCCGGACTAACTCCTACGAGCAGTACTTC. Amino acid sequence: CASSRTNSYEQYF.

The genes are TRBV11-2 and TRBJ2-7; D is perhaps TRBD1 (6 bases). Germline CDR1 and CDR2: SGHAT and FQNNGV. The CDR3 extends over 14 amino acids. V gave up 6 bases and J gave up 3 bases, with 15 bases separating them. In DNA form, the CDR3 reads TGTGCCAGCAGAAAACAAATCAGGGGCTACGAGCAGTACTTC. Translated, it gives CASRKQIRGYEQYF.

This chain joins TRBV5-1 and TRBJ1-1; the match to TRBD1 covers 7 bases. CDR3 length: 14 amino acids. V lost 3 bases to trimming and J lost 3 bases; unmatched junction nucleotides: 5. The germline V gene has CDR1 SGHRS and CDR2 YFSETQ. The CDR3 loop is CASSSNRGDTEAFF. As DNA, the CDR3 is TGCGCCAGCAGCTCCAACAGGGGAGACACTGAAGCTTTCTTT.

V is TRBV24-1 and J is TRBJ2-3; 8 bases fit TRBD2. The germline CDR1 and CDR2 sequences are KGHDR and SFDVKD. V lost 4 bases and J lost 2; bases outside the gene matches: 10. The CDR3 extends over 17 amino acids. Written as DNA, the CDR3 is TGTGCCACCAGTGACCCAGGGACGGGAGGGGTCACAGATACGCAGTATTTT. Its protein product is CATSDPGTGGVTDTQYF.

The chain has TRBV5-5 and TRBJ1-6; 7 bases agree with TRBD1. The J segment lost 8 bases and the V segment lost 4 bases, leaving 9 bases of the junction unmatched. The CDR3 is 15 amino acids. The V gene's germline CDR1 is SGHKS and CDR2 YYEKEE (reference sequence). The CDR3 DNA follows: TGTGCCAGCAGCCCCAGGACAGGTCCTTATTCACCCCTCCACTTT. It specifies CASSPRTGPYSPLHF. Variable domain in full (rest from reference TRBV5-5 and TRBJ1-6): DAGVTQSPTHLIKTRGQQVTLRCSPISGHKSVSWYQQVLGQGPQFIFQYYEKEERGRGNFPDRFSARQFPNYSSELNVNALLLGDSALYLCASSPRTGPYSPLHFGNGTRLTVT.

V and J are TRBV28 and TRBJ2-7; D not certain. The CDR3 contains 15 residues. Germline V gene data show CDR1 as MDHEN and CDR2 as SYDVKM. V was shortened by 5 bases and J by 3 bases, with 17 bases between the two germline ends. The CDR3 reads CASSNVLTTVYEQYF. As DNA, the CDR3 is TGTGCCAGCAGTAACGTTCTCACGACGGTCTACGAGCAGTACTTC.

This chain uses TRBV3-1 (or the pseudogene TRBV3-2) with TRBJ2-5; the D gene is possibly TRBD2 (5 bases). Germline V gene data show CDR1 as LGHDT and CDR2 as YNNKEL (reference sequence). V lost 4 bases and J 2 bases, leaving 11 bases between the germline ends. The CDR3 covers 14 residues. The CDR3 DNA reads as TGTGCCAGCAGCCTCGGACTTTATCAAGAGACCCAGTACTTC. Translation: CASSLGLYQETQYF.

The chain joins TRBV19 to TRBJ1-1; D call uncertain. With 7 bases removed from V and 8 bases from J, the gap between germline ends came to 11 bases. There are 11 residues in the CDR3. CDR1 LNHDA and CDR2 SQIVND come from the germline V gene (reference sequence). CDR3 protein: CASTRLWEAFF. For the CDR3, the DNA is TGTGCCAGTACCCGGTTATGGGAAGCTTTCTTT.

V usage is TRBV6-1 and J usage is TRBJ1-1; no reliable D call. The CDR3 sequence is 14 residues long. CDR1 is MNHNS, CDR2 SASEGT, per germline. V was clipped by 2 bases and J by 4 bases, with 11 bases between them. For the CDR3, the DNA is TGTGCCAGCAGTGAATTCGCGCTAATCACTGAAGCTTTCTTT. Encoded protein: CASSEFALITEAFF.

This sequence joins TRBV3-1 (or the pseudogene TRBV3-2) and TRBJ1-6; D is ambiguous. Looked up from germline, CDR1 is LGHDT and CDR2 is YNNKEL (reference sequence). CDR3 length equals 17 residues. V was trimmed by 0 bases and J by 4 bases, leaving 13 bases between them. The CDR3 DNA reads TGTGCCAGCAGCCAAGATCCGGGTCTTTCTTATAATTCACCCCTCCACTTT. This gives the protein CASSQDPGLSYNSPLHF.

The chain links TRBV6-5 to TRBJ1-4, with TRBD1 identical over 7 bases. This CDR3 region has 13 residues. The V gene's germline CDR1 is MNHEY and CDR2 SVGAGI. After removal of 4 bases from V and 8 bases from J, the junction contained 4 bases not matched to a gene. DNA for the CDR3: TGTGCCAGCAGTTCTCACAGGGGCGAAAAACTGTTTTTT. Translation gives CASSSHRGEKLFF.

The chain is built from TRBV30 and TRBJ2-2; TRBD2 matches 8 bases. The CDR3 sequence is 17 residues long. J gave up 8 bases and V 2 bases, and 16 bases lay outside the gene matches. The germline gives CDR1 GTSNPN, CDR2 SVGIG (reference sequence). This CDR3 reads CAWSNPRSGGRHGELFF. DNA of the CDR3: TGTGCCTGGAGTAACCCCCGGAGCGGGGGCCGTCATGGGGAGCTGTTTTTT.

The chain recombines TRBV2 with TRBJ2-7, with 14 bases that match TRBD2. The CDR3 sequence is 15 residues long. Germline values: CDR1 SNHLY, CDR2 FYNNEI. The trim removed 6 bases at V and 2 bases at J, leaving 3 bases unmatched. CDR3 coding DNA: TGTGCCAGCAGGACTAGCGGGGGGGCCGCCTACGAGCAGTACTTC. Translating it yields CASRTSGGAAYEQYF.

The CDR3 sequence: CASMVGTVPGREKLFF. Written as DNA, the CDR3 is TGTGCCAGCATGGTCGGGACAGTGCCCGGACGTGAAAAACTGTTTTTT. This sequence joins TRBV7-9 and TRBJ1-4; 7 bases align to TRBD1. Germline assignment: CDR1 SEHNR and CDR2 FQNEAQ (reference sequence). CDR3 length: 16 amino acids. J was trimmed by 7 bases and V by 7 bases; bases with no gene match: 15.

V is TRBV7-2 and J is TRBJ2-5; TRBD2 might be the D (7 bases). The CDR3 runs 15 residues. CDR1 SGHTA and CDR2 FQGNSA come from the germline V gene. V was cut by 0 bases and J by 3 bases, with 11 bases left in between. CDR3 region: CASSLAGGREETQYF. For the CDR3, the DNA is TGTGCCAGCAGCTTAGCCGGGGGGCGAGAAGAGACCCAGTACTTC.

The J gene is TRBJ2-7, the V gene TRBV5-6; TRBD1 might be the D (6 bases). Trimming removed 1 base at V and 1 base at J, with 15 bases between. This CDR3 is built from 16 residues. Germline-derived CDR1 and CDR2 are SGHDT and YYEEEE. Here the CDR3 reads CASSLFLTGDSYEQYF. DNA for the CDR3: TGTGCCAGCAGCTTGTTTTTGACAGGAGATTCCTACGAGCAGTACTTC.